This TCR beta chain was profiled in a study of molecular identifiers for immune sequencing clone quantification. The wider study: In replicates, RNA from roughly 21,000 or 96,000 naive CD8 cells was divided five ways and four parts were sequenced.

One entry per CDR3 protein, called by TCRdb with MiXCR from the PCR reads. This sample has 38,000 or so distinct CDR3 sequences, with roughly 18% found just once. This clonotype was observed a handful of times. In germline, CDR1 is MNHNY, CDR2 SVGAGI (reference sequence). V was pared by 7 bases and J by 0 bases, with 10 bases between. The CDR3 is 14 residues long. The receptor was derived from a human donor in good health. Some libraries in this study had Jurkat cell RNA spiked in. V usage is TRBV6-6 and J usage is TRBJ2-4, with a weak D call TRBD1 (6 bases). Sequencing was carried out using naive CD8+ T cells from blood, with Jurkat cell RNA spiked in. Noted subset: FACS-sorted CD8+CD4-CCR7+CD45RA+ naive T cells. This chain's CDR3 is CASTGDLAKNIQYF. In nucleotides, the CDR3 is TGTGCCAGCACAGGGGATCTAGCCAAAAACATTCAGTACTTC.